This T cell receptor beta chain originates from a study of shared clonotypes between healthy human individuals. Study overall: Per donor, three plates held CD4 naive cells, three held CD4 memory, two held CD8 naive and one held CD8 memory.

As for this clone: Its antigen remains unidentified.

As defined, naive CD8 cells were CD45RO-negative and positively selected for CCR7, with terminally differentiated effector memory CD45RA+ cells excluded. Caucasian adults living in Nashville, Tennessee, provided all samples. The protocol was immunoSEQ multiplex PCR, while the TCRdb copy is restricted to in-frame clones and leaves out a portion. This sample has about 2.1 million clones, with just over 90% found just once. Study-level findings and limits: Naive subsets tended to show greater estimated richness than memory subsets. Clonotype sharing across a few donors was observed for approximately 5% of naive CD4 clonotypes.

Input material: naive CD8+ T cells from PBMCs. The TCR sequence derives from a man between 18 and 29 years old in good health. Some clones in this sample may be carry-over from other donors' samples.

For the CDR3, the DNA is TGTGCCAGCAGCCCATTGGGGAGTAGGGGTGAGCAGTTCTTC. Protein product: CASSPLGSRGEQFF. This rearrangement joins TRBV7-9 to TRBJ2-1, with D possibly called TRBD1 or TRBD2 (5 bases each). V lost 5 bases to trimming and J lost 9 bases, with 17 bases between them. The CDR3 length is 14 residues. Germline CDR1 and CDR2: SEHNR and FQNEAQ (reference sequence). Looking up the rest from reference TRBV7-9 and TRBJ2-1 gives the full variable domain: DTGVSQNPRHKITKRGQNVTFRCDPISEHNRLYWYRQTLGQGPEFLTYFQNEAQLEKSRLLSDRFSAERPKGSFSTLEIQRTEQGDSAMYLCASSPLGSRGEQFFGPGTRLTVL.